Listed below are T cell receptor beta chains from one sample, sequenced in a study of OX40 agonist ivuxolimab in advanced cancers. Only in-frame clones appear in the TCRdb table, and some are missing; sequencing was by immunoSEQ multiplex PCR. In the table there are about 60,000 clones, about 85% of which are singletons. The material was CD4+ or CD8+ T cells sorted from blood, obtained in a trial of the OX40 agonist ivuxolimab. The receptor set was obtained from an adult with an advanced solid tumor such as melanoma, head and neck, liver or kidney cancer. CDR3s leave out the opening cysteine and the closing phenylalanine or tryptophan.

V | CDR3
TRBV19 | ASSILGRGGTEAF
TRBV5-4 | ASSLGAGGVTEAF
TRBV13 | ASSSTGGSYEQY
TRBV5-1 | ASTVLPGDTEAF
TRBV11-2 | ASSAERAVAEAF
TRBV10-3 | AISESDEADTQY
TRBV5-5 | ASSFLEYTEAF
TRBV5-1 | ASSFQGGDTEAF
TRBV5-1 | ASSIGTSGMQF
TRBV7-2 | ASSTQSYGYT
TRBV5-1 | ASSLAVGGFNEQF
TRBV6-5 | ASSALRDSNYGYT
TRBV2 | ASGGGRGGGSPLH
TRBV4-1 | ASRNQRGINEQF
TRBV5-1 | ASSSGMGYTEAF
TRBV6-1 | ASSERMSSNQPQH
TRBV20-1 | SGEFQETQY
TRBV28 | ASSLGGGTGELF
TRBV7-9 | ASSQPGQGTDTQY
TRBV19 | ASSITGPPDSPLH
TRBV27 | ASSSKRATSYNEQF
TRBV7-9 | ASRGQGIYEQF
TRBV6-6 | ASRWTGGRTDTQY
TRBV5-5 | ASSVTGDSYNEQF
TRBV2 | ASMAGGFKAKNIQY
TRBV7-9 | ASSAPTGGSLH
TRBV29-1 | SVDWGTEAF
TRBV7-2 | ASSLPQKVTGELF
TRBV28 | ASSSGPEREKLF